The text below deals with one TCR beta chain. The Seattle patients joined while their infection was active and were tracked longitudinally afterward. The CDR3 is 13 residues long. Unmatched junction bases numbered 5, after V lost 6 bases and J lost 4 bases. CDR1 MRHNA and CDR2 SNTAGT come from the germline V gene. Here immunoSEQ multiplex PCR was the method, and the copy in TCRdb shows in-frame clones only, minus some. The sample shows over 150,000 clones, about 80% of them seen only once. These data belong to a study of blood T cell repertoires in COVID-19. Study information: Italy, Spain and the United States were the sources of the convalescent and acute COVID-19 samples.

This rearrangement joins TRBV6-4 to TRBJ1-2; 7 bases map to TRBD1. The sequenced material came from peripheral blood. This receptor was taken from a woman aged 60-75 years with COVID-19, enrolled during active disease. The CDR3 coding sequence is TGTGCCAGCAGCATGGGGACAGCCTATGGCTACACCTTC. Its protein product is CASSMGTAYGYTF.